This T cell receptor beta chain was identified in a study of blood T cells in healthy people across ages. Study details: Template switching picked up about one barcoded beta molecule for each two T cells.

This clonotype was seen at least ten times. For the second PCR, which ran for roughly 7 to 11 cycles, a sample-barcoded 5' primer and a J-beta primer mix were used. Each cDNA molecule received a tag from a template-switch adaptor that had 12 random nucleotides. TCRdb itself ran the 5' RACE reads through MiXCR, one entry per CDR3 protein. The table shows 1.5 million to 2 million distinct CDR3 sequences, with 28% occurring only once. The V segment lost 0 bases and the J segment 0 bases; nucleotides outside the gene matches: 3. Germline values: CDR1 SGHRS, CDR2 YFSETQ. The CDR3 sequence is 16 residues long.

This receptor was obtained from a woman in her 30s in good health. Sequences were obtained from blood. The V and J genes are TRBV5-1 and TRBJ2-7, with 10 bases aligning to TRBD2. The CDR3, as DNA: TGCGCCAGCAGCTTGGGCACTAGCGGGGTCTCCTACGAGCAGTACTTC. Its protein product is CASSLGTSGVSYEQYF. The full variable domain, its missing parts supplied by reference TRBV5-1 and TRBJ2-7, is KAGVTQTPRYLIKTRGQQVTLSCSPISGHRSVSWYQQTPGQGLQFLFEYFSETQRNKGNFPGRFSGRQFSNSRSEMNVSTLELGDSALYLCASSLGTSGVSYEQYFGPGTRLTVT.